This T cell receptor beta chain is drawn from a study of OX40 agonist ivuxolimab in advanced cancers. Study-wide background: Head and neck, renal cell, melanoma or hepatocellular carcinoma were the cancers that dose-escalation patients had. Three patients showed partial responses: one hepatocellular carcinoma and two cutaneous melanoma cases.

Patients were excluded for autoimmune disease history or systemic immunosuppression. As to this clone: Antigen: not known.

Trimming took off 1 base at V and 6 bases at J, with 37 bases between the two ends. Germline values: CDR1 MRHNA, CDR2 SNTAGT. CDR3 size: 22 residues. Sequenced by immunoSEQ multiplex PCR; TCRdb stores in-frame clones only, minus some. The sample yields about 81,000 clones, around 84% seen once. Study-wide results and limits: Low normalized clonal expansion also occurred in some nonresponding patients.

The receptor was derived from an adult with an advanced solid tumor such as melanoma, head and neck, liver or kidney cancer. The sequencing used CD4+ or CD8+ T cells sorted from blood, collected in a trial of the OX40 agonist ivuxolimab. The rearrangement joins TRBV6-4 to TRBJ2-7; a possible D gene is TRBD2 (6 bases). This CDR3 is CASSDFCGPIEALVPEGCEQYF. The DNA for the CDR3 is TGTGCCAGCAGTGACTTTTGCGGCCCAATCGAGGCCCTGGTTCCGGAGGGTTGCGAGCAGTACTTC.